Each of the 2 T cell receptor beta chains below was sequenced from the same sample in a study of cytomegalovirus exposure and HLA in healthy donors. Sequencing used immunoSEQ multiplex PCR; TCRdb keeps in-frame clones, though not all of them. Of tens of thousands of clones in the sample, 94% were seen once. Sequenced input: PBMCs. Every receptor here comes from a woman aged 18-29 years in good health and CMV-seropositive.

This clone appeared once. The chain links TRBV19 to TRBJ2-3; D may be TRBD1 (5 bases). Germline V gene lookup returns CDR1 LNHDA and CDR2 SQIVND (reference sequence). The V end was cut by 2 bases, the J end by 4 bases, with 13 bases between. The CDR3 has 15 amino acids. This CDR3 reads CASSISPDISDTQYF. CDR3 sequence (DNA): TGTGCCAGTAGTATATCCCCGGACATATCAGATACGCAGTATTTT.

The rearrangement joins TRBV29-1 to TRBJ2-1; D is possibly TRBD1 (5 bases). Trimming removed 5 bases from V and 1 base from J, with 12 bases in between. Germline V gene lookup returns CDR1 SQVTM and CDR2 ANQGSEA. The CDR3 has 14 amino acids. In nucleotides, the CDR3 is TGCAGCGTTCAGACAGCCCAATCCTACAATGAGCAGTTCTTC. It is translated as CSVQTAQSYNEQFF.